Below, 25 T cell receptor beta chains from the same sample are listed, as sequenced in a study of blood T cell repertoires in COVID-19. The method was immunoSEQ multiplex PCR; TCRdb's version includes in-frame clones alone and lacks a portion of them. The sample gives about 200,000 clones, 92% of which show up once; about 0.8% is in the top ten. The specimen was peripheral blood. The receptor source for this set is a man aged 60 to 75 with COVID-19, enrolled during active disease.

The chain links TRBV30 to TRBJ2-1, with TRBD2 identical over 8 bases. The trim removed 2 bases at V and 6 bases at J, leaving 6 bases unmatched. Looked up from germline, CDR1 is GTSNPN and CDR2 is SVGIG (reference sequence). CDR3 size: 14 residues. CDR3 nucleotides: TGTGCCTGGAGTTCCGGGCGGGGGGCCAATGAGCAGTTCTTC. Its translation: CAWSSGRGANEQFF.

The chain uses TRBV30 and TRBJ2-7, with a weak D call TRBD1 (6 bases). The CDR3 sequence is 13 residues long. The germline V gene has CDR1 GTSNPN and CDR2 SVGIG (reference sequence). Trimming took 3 bases from V and 3 from J, leaving 12 bases between them. DNA for the CDR3: TGTGCCTGGAGCCGGGACAATCTCTACGAGCAGTACTTC. It encodes CAWSRDNLYEQYF.

The chain is built from TRBV24-1 and TRBJ1-5; 7 bases map to TRBD1. The CDR3 runs to 16 residues. Germline lookup yields CDR1 KGHDR and CDR2 SFDVKD. The ends lost 4 bases at V and 4 bases at J; junction bases unmatched: 9. CDR3: CATSESVGTANQPQHF. CDR3 DNA: TGTGCCACCAGTGAATCCGTCGGGACAGCTAATCAGCCCCAGCATTTT.

This rearrangement joins TRBV2 to TRBJ1-5; D perhaps matches TRBD1 (5 bases). The germline V and J ends were trimmed by 4 bases and 2 bases, with 18 bases remaining between them. Germline V gene data show CDR1 as SNHLY and CDR2 as FYNNEI. There are 17 residues in the CDR3. The CDR3 bases are TGTGCCAGCAGTGCCGGGGGTCTCGTCGAGGGCAATCAGCCCCAGCATTTT. Encoded protein: CASSAGGLVEGNQPQHF. Looking up the rest from reference TRBV2 and TRBJ1-5 gives the full variable domain: EPEVTQTPSHQVTQMGQEVILRCVPISNHLYFYWYRQILGQKVEFLVSFYNNEISEKSEIFDDQFSVERPDGSNFTLKIRSTKLEDSAMYFCASSAGGLVEGNQPQHFGDGTRLSIL.

The genes are TRBV6-5 and TRBJ2-1; TRBD2 is a possible D gene (5 bases). Germline-derived CDR1 and CDR2 are MNHEY and SVGAGI. V was shortened by 8 bases and J by 7 bases, with 21 bases between the two germline ends. This CDR3 is built from 15 residues. CDR3: CASLGEYPMRNEQFF. The CDR3 bases are TGTGCCAGCCTCGGGGAGTATCCGATGAGGAATGAGCAGTTCTTC.

This clone was seen a handful of times. The genes are TRBV9 and TRBJ2-1, with a weak D call TRBD1 (5 bases). CDR3 length: 14 amino acids. Germline CDR1 SGDLS, CDR2 YYNGEE. The V gene lost 3 bases and the J gene lost 6 bases, with 13 bases spanning the gap. Written as DNA, the CDR3 is TGTGCCAGCAGCGCTGAGGCTCAGGGCAATGAGCAGTTCTTC. This gives the protein CASSAEAQGNEQFF.

The chain is built from TRBV5-1 and TRBJ2-3, with TRBD1 matching over 9 bases. With V trimmed by 4 bases and J by 1 base, 4 bases remained unmatched. The CDR3 is 15 residues long. Looked up from germline, CDR1 is SGHRS and CDR2 is YFSETQ. The CDR3 coding sequence is TGCGCCAGCAGCACACAGGGGGCAGGCACAGATACGCAGTATTTT. It yields the protein CASSTQGAGTDTQYF.

The DNA for the CDR3 is TGCGCCAGCAGTCAAGGGAGCTACAATGAGCAGTTCTTC. This codes for CASSQGSYNEQFF. The rearrangement joins TRBV23-1 to TRBJ2-1; tentatively, D is TRBD2 (5 bases). TRBV23-1 is treated as an ORF (open reading frame) with a function not yet certain. V was clipped by 2 bases and J by 3 bases, with 5 bases between them. This CDR3 has 13 amino acids.

The J gene is TRBJ1-6, the V gene TRBV28; TRBD1 matches 7 bases. CDR3 size: 12 residues. Trimming removed 6 bases from V and 14 bases from J; junction bases left unmatched: 7. Germline loops: CDR1 MDHEN, CDR2 SYDVKM. The CDR3 region has the DNA TGTGCCAGCAGGGGACAGACACTCTCCCTCCACTTT. Amino acid sequence: CASRGQTLSLHF. Looking up the rest from reference TRBV28 and TRBJ1-6 gives the full variable domain: DVKVTQSSRYLVKRTGEKVFLECVQDMDHENMFWYRQDPGLGLRLIYFSYDVKMKEKGDIPEGYSVSREKKERFSLILESASTNQTSMYLCASRGQTLSLHFGNGTRLTVT.

The V and J genes are TRBV3-1 (or the pseudogene TRBV3-2) and TRBJ2-1; 12 bases line up with TRBD2. Trimming removed 4 bases from V and 6 bases from J; junction bases left unmatched: 4. This CDR3 is 15 amino acids long. Germline lookup yields CDR1 LGHDT and CDR2 YNNKEL (reference sequence). The CDR3 loop reads CASSPQGLAGNEQFF. As DNA, the CDR3 is TGTGCCAGCAGCCCACAGGGACTAGCGGGCAATGAGCAGTTCTTC.

The chain joins TRBV9 to TRBJ2-5; D is possibly TRBD1 (6 bases). Germline CDR1 reads SGDLS; CDR2 reads YYNGEE. This CDR3 has 13 amino acids. V gave up 3 bases and J gave up 5 bases, with 11 bases separating them. The DNA for the CDR3 is TGTGCCAGCAGCGACAGTAGGGGGGAGACCCAGTACTTC. Protein sequence: CASSDSRGETQYF.

The chain uses TRBV19 and TRBJ1-5; D gene unclear. This CDR3 is 10 amino acids long. The V end lost 9 bases, the J end lost 9 bases, and 9 bases lay between the germline ends. Germline V gene data show CDR1 as LNHDA and CDR2 as SQIVND (reference sequence). The CDR3 is CARGRRPQHF. In DNA, the CDR3 is TGTGCCAGAGGGAGGCGGCCCCAGCATTTT.

This rearrangement joins TRBV7-9 to TRBJ1-6; 8 bases fit TRBD1. The germline gives CDR1 SEHNR, CDR2 FQNEAQ (reference sequence). The ends lost 5 bases at V and 8 bases at J; junction bases unmatched: 5. The CDR3 runs to 14 residues. The CDR3 coding sequence is TGTGCCAGCAGCCTCGGACAGGGCTATTCACCCCTCCACTTT. This translates into CASSLGQGYSPLHF. Supplemented by reference TRBV7-9 and TRBJ1-6, the full variable domain reads DTGVSQNPRHKITKRGQNVTFRCDPISEHNRLYWYRQTLGQGPEFLTYFQNEAQLEKSRLLSDRFSAERPKGSFSTLEIQRTEQGDSAMYLCASSLGQGYSPLHFGNGTRLTVT.

This chain connects TRBV6-4 to TRBJ2-7; 8 bases are shared with TRBD2. Germline CDR1 is MRHNA and CDR2 is SNTAGT. V lost 5 bases, J lost 4 bases, and 4 bases stayed unmatched. The CDR3 is made up of 13 amino acids. In DNA, the CDR3 is TGTGCCAGCAGTAGGCTAGCGGGTTACGAGCAGTACTTC. Residues: CASSRLAGYEQYF.

The V call is TRBV5-1, the J call TRBJ1-1, with 8 nucleotides matching TRBD1. V lost 0 bases and J lost 4; bases outside the gene matches: 11. Germline V gene lookup returns CDR1 SGHRS and CDR2 YFSETQ. This CDR3 spans 17 amino acids. The CDR3 reads CASSLEQGEVIGTEAFF. The CDR3 DNA reads as TGCGCCAGCAGCTTGGAACAGGGGGAGGTCATAGGCACTGAAGCTTTCTTT.

The chain joins TRBV3-1 (or the pseudogene TRBV3-2) to TRBJ2-3, with TRBD2 identical over 9 bases. CDR3 length: 16 residues. The germline CDR1 and CDR2 sequences are LGHDT and YNNKEL (reference sequence). V gave up 1 base and J gave up 4 bases; unmatched junction bases: 6. CDR3 DNA: TGTGCCAGCAGCCAAGGCGGAGCGGGAGGTGCAGATACGCAGTATTTT. Translating it yields CASSQGGAGGADTQYF.

This chain links TRBV2 with TRBJ2-7; 10 bases agree with TRBD1. Germline V CDR1 and CDR2: SNHLY, FYNNEI. V shed 4 bases, J shed 5 bases, and the junction held 5 bases outside the gene matches. CDR3 length equals 14 residues. The CDR3 DNA reads TGTGCCAGCAGTGGGGACAGGGGTTGGAACGAGCAGTACTTC. Encoded protein: CASSGDRGWNEQYF.

The V call is TRBV7-6, the J call TRBJ1-1; 7 nucleotides align to TRBD1. Losses at the gene ends were 5 bases for V and 2 bases for J; bases not matched to a gene: 8. Germline V gene data show CDR1 as SGHVS and CDR2 as FNYEAQ. This CDR3 contains 15 residues. The DNA for the CDR3 is TGTGCCAGCAGCGCCCGGCGACAGGGTAACACTGAAGCTTTCTTT. Its translation: CASSARRQGNTEAFF.

In nucleotides, the CDR3 is TGTGCCAGCAGTGAAGGCGGGGGGGCGGGAGATACGCAGTATTTT. Translating it yields CASSEGGGAGDTQYF. The chain joins TRBV2 to TRBJ2-3; 9 bases agree with TRBD2. There are 15 residues in the CDR3. Trimming took 1 base from V and 5 from J; bases not matched to a gene: 4. Germline V gives CDR1 SNHLY, CDR2 FYNNEI.

The V and J genes are TRBV24-1 and TRBJ2-2; D is ambiguous. The CDR3 consists of 13 residues. V was cut by 5 bases and J by 5 bases, with 8 bases left in between. The germline gives CDR1 KGHDR, CDR2 SFDVKD. As DNA, the CDR3 is TGTGCCACCAGTGGGCTAGTAACCGGGGAGCTGTTTTTT. This encodes CATSGLVTGELFF.

In its sample, this clone was seen a few times. This chain joins TRBV5-1 and TRBJ2-1; D is perhaps TRBD2 (5 bases). This CDR3 comprises 18 residues. Trimming removed 1 base at V and 6 bases at J, with 23 bases between. The germline gives CDR1 SGHRS, CDR2 YFSETQ. The CDR3: CASSLTTTTYGVGNEQFF. The DNA for the CDR3 is TGCGCCAGCAGCTTGACCACGACTACTTACGGGGTTGGCAATGAGCAGTTCTTC.

V usage is TRBV5-6 and J usage is TRBJ2-7; 13 bases fit TRBD2. Germline lookup yields CDR1 SGHDT and CDR2 YYEEEE. The CDR3 covers 14 residues. J gave up 7 bases and V 4 bases, and 5 bases lay outside the gene matches. The CDR3 nucleotides read TGTGCCAGCAGCGAGGGACTAGCGGGGCGAGAGCAGTACTTC. Its translation: CASSEGLAGREQYF.

The chain recombines TRBV6-1 with TRBJ1-5; 9 bases align to TRBD1. Looked up from germline, CDR1 is MNHNS and CDR2 is SASEGT. This CDR3 comprises 15 residues. Trimming removed 0 bases from V and 5 bases from J; junction bases left unmatched: 2. The CDR3 reads CASSEAGQGDQPQHF. The CDR3 nucleotides are TGTGCCAGCAGTGAAGCGGGACAGGGAGATCAGCCCCAGCATTTT.

The chain recombines TRBV3-1 (or the pseudogene TRBV3-2) with TRBJ2-6, with D perhaps TRBD2 (5 bases). Germline CDR1 is LGHDT and CDR2 is YNNKEL (reference sequence). This CDR3 has 18 amino acids. V dropped 3 bases and J dropped 2 bases, with 17 bases sitting between them. The CDR3 loop is CASSQVGGGATGANVLTF. The CDR3 DNA reads TGTGCCAGCAGCCAGGTAGGAGGTGGAGCTACTGGGGCCAACGTCCTGACTTTC.

The genes are TRBV28 and TRBJ2-7; tentatively, D is TRBD2 (6 bases). Germline-derived CDR1 and CDR2 are MDHEN and SYDVKM. Trimming removed 8 bases from V and 3 bases from J, with 17 bases in between. The CDR3 spans 14 residues. The CDR3 DNA follows: TGTGCCAGCCATGCTGGAGGGACCGGCTACGAGCAGTACTTC. Its protein is CASHAGGTGYEQYF.